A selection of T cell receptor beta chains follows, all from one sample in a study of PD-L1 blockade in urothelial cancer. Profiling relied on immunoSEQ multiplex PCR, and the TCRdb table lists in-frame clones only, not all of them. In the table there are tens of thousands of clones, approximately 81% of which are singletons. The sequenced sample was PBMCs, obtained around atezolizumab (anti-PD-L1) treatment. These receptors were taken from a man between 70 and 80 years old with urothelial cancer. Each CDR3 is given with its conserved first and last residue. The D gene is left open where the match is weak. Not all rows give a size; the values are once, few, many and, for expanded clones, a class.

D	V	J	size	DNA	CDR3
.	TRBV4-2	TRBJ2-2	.	TGTGCCAGCAGCCAAGTCCGTACTAACACCGGGGAGCTGTTTTTT	CASSQVRTNTGELFF
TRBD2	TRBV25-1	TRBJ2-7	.	TGTGCCAGCACCGGGGAGACTAGCGGGATCTACGAGCAGTACTTC	CASTGETSGIYEQYF
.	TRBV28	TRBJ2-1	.	TGTGCCAGCAGTTTCGACAGTTACAATGAGCAGTTCTTC	CASSFDSYNEQFF
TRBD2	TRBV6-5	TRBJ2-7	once	TGTGCCAGCAGTTCCCCGGGACTAGCGAACTACGAGCAGTACTTC	CASSSPGLANYEQYF
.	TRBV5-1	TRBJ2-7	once	TGCGCCAGCAGCTTGGCGCAGGGGAGCAACTACGAGCAGTACTTC	CASSLAQGSNYEQYF
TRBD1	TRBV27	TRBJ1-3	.	TGTGCCAGCAGCCAAGGGCTGGGACAGGCAGGAAACACCATATATTTT	CASSQGLGQAGNTIYF
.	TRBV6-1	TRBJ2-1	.	TGTGCCAGCAGTCCCCTGACAGGCTCCTACAATGAGCAGTTCTTC	CASSPLTGSYNEQFF
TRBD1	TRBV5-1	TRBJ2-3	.	TGCGCCAGCAGCCAGACAGGGGGTGACACAGATACGCAGTATTTT	CASSQTGGDTDTQYF
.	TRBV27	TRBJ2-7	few	TGTGCCAGCAGTTTAACCGGACAGTACGAGCAGTACTTC	CASSLTGQYEQYF
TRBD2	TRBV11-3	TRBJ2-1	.	TGTGCCAGCAGCTTAGGTGGGACTAGATCTGTGGATGAGCAGTTCTTC	CASSLGGTRSVDEQFF
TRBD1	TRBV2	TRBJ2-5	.	TGTGCCAGCAGTCCACTTCGACAGGGATTTGGGGAGACCCAGTACTTC	CASSPLRQGFGETQYF
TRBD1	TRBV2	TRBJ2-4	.	TGTGCCAGCAGTGTTGACAGGGAGCTGAACATTCAGTACTTC	CASSVDRELNIQYF
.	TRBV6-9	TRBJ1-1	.	TGTGCCAGCAGTCGGGATAATCGCGACACTGAAGCTTTCTTT	CASSRDNRDTEAFF
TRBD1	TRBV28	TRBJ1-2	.	TGTGCCAGCAGTTTGTTCGGTCAGGGGGCGACTGGCTACACCTTC	CASSLFGQGATGYTF
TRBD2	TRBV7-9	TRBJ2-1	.	TGTGCCAGCAGCCCGGGACTAGCGGGAGTTAATGAGCAGTTCTTC	CASSPGLAGVNEQFF
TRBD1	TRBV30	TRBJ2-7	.	TGTGCCTGGAGTGGGGGACAGGGAGGGAACGAGCAGTACTTC	CAWSGGQGGNEQYF
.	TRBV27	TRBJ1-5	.	TGTGCCAGCAGTCTTCGGACTAATCAGCCCCAGCATTTT	CASSLRTNQPQHF
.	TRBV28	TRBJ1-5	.	TGTGCCAGCAAACGGAGCAATCAGCCCCAGCATTTT	CASKRSNQPQHF
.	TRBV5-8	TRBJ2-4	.	TGTGCCAGCAGCCTTCGACTCAGGGGCCAGGCCGCTCTAGCCAAAAACATTCAGTACTTC	CASSLRLRGQAALAKNIQYF
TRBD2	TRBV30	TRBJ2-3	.	TGTGCCTGGAGTAAGGTAGCGGGAGGCTCAGATACGCAGTATTTT	CAWSKVAGGSDTQYF
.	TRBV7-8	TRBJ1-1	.	TGTGCCAGCAGCCCGAGCCGGTGGAGCACTGAAGCTTTCTTT	CASSPSRWSTEAFF
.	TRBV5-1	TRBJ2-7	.	TGCGCCAGCAGCGCTCGTACACGCCCGGGACTCATTACGGAAGGGCAGTACTTC	CASSARTRPGLITEGQYF
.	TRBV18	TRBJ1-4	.	TGTGCCAGCTCACCTTTCGCAGGGAATGAAAAACTGTTTTTT	CASSPFAGNEKLFF
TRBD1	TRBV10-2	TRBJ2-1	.	TGCGCCAGCCAATGGGACAGGGCCGTTGGTAATGAGCAGTTCTTC	CASQWDRAVGNEQFF
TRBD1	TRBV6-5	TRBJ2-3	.	TGTGCCAGCAGTTACTCGCACAGGGGGGCAGATACGCAGTATTTT	CASSYSHRGADTQYF
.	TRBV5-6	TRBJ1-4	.	TGTGCCAGCAGCTTGGAAAGTGCAGGGGCAACTAATGAAAAACTGTTTTTT	CASSLESAGATNEKLFF
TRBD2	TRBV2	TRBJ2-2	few	TGTGCCAGCAGTGATGGGACTAGCTACACCGGGGAGCTGTTTTTT	CASSDGTSYTGELFF
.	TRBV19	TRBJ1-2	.	TGTGCCAGTAGTATAAGGGACATTGACTATGGCTACACCTTC	CASSIRDIDYGYTF
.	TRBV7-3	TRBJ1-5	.	TGTGCCAGCAGCCGACAGGCGAATCAGCCCCAGCATTTT	CASSRQANQPQHF
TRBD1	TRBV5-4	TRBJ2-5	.	TGTGCCAGCAGCTCTGGGACAGACCAAGAGACCCAGTACTTC	CASSSGTDQETQYF
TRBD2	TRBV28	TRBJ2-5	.	TGTGCCAGCAGTTCTGGACTAGCGGGAAGAGAGACCCAGTACTTC	CASSSGLAGRETQYF
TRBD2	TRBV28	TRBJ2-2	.	TGTGCCAGCAGACCAACCGGACTAGCGGGAGCGAAGACCGGGGAGCTGTTTTTT	CASRPTGLAGAKTGELFF
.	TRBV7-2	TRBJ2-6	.	TGTGCCAGCAGCCCAACCATCACACGTACGGCCAACGTCCTGACTTTC	CASSPTITRTANVLTF
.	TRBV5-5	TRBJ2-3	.	TGTGCCAGCAGCTTGAGGGGCCCCGATACGCAGTATTTT	CASSLRGPDTQYF
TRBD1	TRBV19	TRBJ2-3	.	TGTGCCAGTAGTATAGGGACAGGGGTAGCAGATACGCAGTATTTT	CASSIGTGVADTQYF
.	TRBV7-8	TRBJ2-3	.	TGTGCCAGCAGCTTTGGAGGGGGCGGGGATACGCAGTATTTT	CASSFGGGGDTQYF
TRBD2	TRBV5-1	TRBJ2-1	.	TGCGCCAGCAGCATTGATCCGGGAGGGGAAAATGAGCAGTTCTTC	CASSIDPGGENEQFF
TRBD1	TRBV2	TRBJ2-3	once	TGTGCCAGCAGTCTAGGACAGGAAACAGATACGCAGTATTTT	CASSLGQETDTQYF
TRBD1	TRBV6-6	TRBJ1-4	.	TGTGCCAGCTCCGACAGGGGAAATGAAAAACTGTTTTTT	CASSDRGNEKLFF
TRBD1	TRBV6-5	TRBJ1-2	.	TGTGCCAGCAGACTCACAGGGGGAAGCTATGGCTACACCTTC	CASRLTGGSYGYTF
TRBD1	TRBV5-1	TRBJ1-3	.	TGCGCCAGCAGCTTGGCCACAGGGGTAGGAAACACCATATATTTT	CASSLATGVGNTIYF
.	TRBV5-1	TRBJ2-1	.	TGCGCCAGCAGCAGGACAGTGGTCTCCTACAATGAGCAGTTCTTC	CASSRTVVSYNEQFF
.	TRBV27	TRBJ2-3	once	TGTGCCAGCAGTTTATACGCCCGCTTTGAACAGGGTCCCGGAGGAGATACGCAGTATTTT	CASSLYARFEQGPGGDTQYF
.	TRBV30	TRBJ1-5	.	TGTGCCTGGAGTAGGCAGGGATTAGGTCAGCCCCAGCATTTT	CAWSRQGLGQPQHF
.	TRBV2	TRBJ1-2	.	TGTGCCAGCTCTCCCGGAGGGGCCTCCCTTGGTGGCTACACCTTC	CASSPGGASLGGYTF
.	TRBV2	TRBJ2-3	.	TGTGCCAGGACTGGCGGGACCTCCACAGATACGCAGTATTTT	CARTGGTSTDTQYF
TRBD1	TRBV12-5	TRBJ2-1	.	TGTGCTAGTGGTTTAGGGCAGGGGGTTATCGATGAGCAGTTCTTC	CASGLGQGVIDEQFF
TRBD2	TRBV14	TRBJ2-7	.	TGTGCCAGCAGCCAAGGGCACCTTAGCGGGAGATACTTC	CASSQGHLSGRYF
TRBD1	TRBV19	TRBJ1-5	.	TGTGCCAGTAGTTGGACAGGGGGCCAGGGCTACCAGCATTTT	CASSWTGGQGYQHF
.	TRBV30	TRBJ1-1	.	TGTGCCTGGAGTGTACAGCCCGGGAACACTGAAGCTTTCTTT	CAWSVQPGNTEAFF
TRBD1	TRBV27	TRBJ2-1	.	TGTGCCAGCAGTCCCCCCGGGACAGGGTCAAATGAGCAGTTCTTC	CASSPPGTGSNEQFF